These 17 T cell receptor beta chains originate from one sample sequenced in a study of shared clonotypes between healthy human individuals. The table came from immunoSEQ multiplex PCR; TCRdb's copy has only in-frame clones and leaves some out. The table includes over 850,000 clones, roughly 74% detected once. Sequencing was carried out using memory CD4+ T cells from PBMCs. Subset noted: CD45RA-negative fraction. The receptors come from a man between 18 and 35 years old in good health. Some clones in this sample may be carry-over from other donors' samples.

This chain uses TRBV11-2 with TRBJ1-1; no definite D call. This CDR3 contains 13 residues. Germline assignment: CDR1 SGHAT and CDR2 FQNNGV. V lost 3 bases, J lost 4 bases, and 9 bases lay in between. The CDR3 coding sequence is TGTGCCAGCAGCTTCGGGCTAATCACTGAAGCTTTCTTT. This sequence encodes CASSFGLITEAFF.

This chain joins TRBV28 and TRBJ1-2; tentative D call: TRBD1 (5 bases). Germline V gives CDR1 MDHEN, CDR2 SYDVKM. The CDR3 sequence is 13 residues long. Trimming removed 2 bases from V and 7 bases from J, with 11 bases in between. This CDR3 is CASSLPGMIGYTF. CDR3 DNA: TGTGCCAGCAGTTTACCAGGGATGATTGGCTACACCTTC.

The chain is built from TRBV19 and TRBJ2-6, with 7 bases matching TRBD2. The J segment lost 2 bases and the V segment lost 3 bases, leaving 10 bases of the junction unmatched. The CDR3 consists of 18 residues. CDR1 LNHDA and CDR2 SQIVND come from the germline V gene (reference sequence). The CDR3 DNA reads TGTGCCAGTAGTATTTCGGGAGGTGGCATGGCTGGGGCCAACGTCCTGACTTTC. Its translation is CASSISGGGMAGANVLTF.

The CDR3 here is CASSPQQGTGGETQYF. In nucleotides, the CDR3 is TGTGCCAGCTCACCTCAACAGGGGACAGGGGGAGAGACCCAGTACTTC. This chain links TRBV18 with TRBJ2-5; 11 positions agree with TRBD1. The CDR3 has 16 amino acids. The germline gives CDR1 KGHSH, CDR2 LQKENI. Germline trimming cut 3 bases from V and 4 bases from J; bases unmatched to any gene: 7.

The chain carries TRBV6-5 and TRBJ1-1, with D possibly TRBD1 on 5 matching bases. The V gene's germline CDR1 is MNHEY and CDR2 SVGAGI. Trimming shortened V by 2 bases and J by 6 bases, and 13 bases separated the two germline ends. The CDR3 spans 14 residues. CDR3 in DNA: TGTGCCAGCAGTTACGGGGCCAGGAGCGCTGAAGCTTTCTTT. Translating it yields CASSYGARSAEAFF.

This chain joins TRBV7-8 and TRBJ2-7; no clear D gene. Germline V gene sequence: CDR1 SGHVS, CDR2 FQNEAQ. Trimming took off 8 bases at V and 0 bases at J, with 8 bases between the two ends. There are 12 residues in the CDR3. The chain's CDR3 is CASGIFSYEQYF. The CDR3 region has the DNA TGTGCCAGCGGCATTTTCTCCTACGAGCAGTACTTC.

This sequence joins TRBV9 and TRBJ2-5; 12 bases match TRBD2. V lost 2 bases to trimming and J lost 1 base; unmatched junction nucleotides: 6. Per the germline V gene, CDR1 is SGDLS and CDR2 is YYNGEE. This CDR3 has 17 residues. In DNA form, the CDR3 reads TGTGCCAGCAGCGTTGCTAGCGGGAGGGCCCGCCAAGAGACCCAGTACTTC. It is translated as CASSVASGRARQETQYF.

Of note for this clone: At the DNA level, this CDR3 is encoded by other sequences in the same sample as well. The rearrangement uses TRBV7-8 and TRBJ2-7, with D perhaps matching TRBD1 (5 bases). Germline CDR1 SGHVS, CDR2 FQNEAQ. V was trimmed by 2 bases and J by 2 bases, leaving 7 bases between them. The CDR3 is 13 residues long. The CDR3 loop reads CASSLTGTYEQYF. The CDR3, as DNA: TGTGCCAGCAGCTTAACAGGAACCTACGAGCAGTACTTC.

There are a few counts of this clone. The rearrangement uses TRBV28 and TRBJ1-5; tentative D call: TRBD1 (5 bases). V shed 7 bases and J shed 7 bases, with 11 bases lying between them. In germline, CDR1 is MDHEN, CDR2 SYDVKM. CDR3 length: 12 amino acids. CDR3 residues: CASKGTGQPQHF. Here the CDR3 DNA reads TGTGCCAGCAAGGGGACGGGGCAGCCCCAGCATTTT.

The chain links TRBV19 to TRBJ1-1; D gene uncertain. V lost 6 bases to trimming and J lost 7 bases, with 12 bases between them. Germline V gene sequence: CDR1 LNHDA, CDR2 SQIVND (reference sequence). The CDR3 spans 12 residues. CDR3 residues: CASSIPKDEAFF. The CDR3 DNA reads TGTGCCAGTAGCATCCCGAAGGATGAAGCTTTCTTT.

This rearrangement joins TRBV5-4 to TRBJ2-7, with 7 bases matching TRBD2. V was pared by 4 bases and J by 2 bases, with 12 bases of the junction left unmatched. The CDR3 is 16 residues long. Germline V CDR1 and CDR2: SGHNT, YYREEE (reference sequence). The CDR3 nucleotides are TGTGCCAGCAGCATAGACTATAGCGGGCTCCCCTACGAGCAGTACTTC. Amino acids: CASSIDYSGLPYEQYF. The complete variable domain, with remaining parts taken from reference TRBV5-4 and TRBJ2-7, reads ETGVTQSPTHLIKTRGQQVTLRCSSQSGHNTVSWYQQALGQGPQFIFQYYREEENGRGNFPPRFSGLQFPNYSSELNVNALELDDSALYLCASSIDYSGLPYEQYFGPGTRLTVT.

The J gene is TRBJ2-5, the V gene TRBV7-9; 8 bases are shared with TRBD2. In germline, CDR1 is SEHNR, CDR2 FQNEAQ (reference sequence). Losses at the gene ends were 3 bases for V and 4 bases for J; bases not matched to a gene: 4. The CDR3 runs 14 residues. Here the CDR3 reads CASSLTAGVETQYF. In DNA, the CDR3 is TGTGCCAGCAGCTTGACAGCGGGAGTAGAGACCCAGTACTTC.

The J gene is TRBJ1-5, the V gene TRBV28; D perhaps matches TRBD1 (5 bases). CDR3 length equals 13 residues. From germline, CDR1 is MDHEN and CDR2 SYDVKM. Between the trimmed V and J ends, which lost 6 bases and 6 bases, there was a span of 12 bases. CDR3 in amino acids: CASRPVRAQPQHF. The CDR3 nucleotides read TGTGCCAGCAGACCAGTCAGGGCTCAGCCCCAGCATTTT.

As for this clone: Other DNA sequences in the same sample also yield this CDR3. For the CDR3, the DNA is TGCGCCAGCAGCCCGGGACAAGGGGATCAGCCCCAGCATTTT. Amino acids: CASSPGQGDQPQHF. This sequence joins TRBV5-1 and TRBJ1-5, with D maybe TRBD1 (6 bases). The CDR3 totals 14 residues. Trimming removed 4 bases at V and 5 bases at J, with 13 bases between. The germline CDR1 and CDR2 sequences are SGHRS and YFSETQ.

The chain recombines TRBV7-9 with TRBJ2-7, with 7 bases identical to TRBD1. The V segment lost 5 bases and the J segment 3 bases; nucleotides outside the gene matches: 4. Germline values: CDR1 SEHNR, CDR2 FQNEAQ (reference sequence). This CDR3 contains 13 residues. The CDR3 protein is CASSRQGNYEQYF. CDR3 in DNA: TGTGCCAGCAGCCGACAGGGAAACTACGAGCAGTACTTC.

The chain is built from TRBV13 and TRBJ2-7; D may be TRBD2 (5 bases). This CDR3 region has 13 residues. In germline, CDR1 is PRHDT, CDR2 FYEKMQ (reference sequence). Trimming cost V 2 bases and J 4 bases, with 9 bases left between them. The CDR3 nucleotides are TGTGCCAGCAGCTTAAATCGGGGTTACGAGCAGTACTTC. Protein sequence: CASSLNRGYEQYF. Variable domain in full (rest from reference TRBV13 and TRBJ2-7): AAGVIQSPRHLIKEKRETATLKCYPIPRHDTVYWYQQGPGQDPQFLISFYEKMQSDKGSIPDRFSAQQFSDYHSELNMSSLELGDSALYFCASSLNRGYEQYFGPGTRLTVT.

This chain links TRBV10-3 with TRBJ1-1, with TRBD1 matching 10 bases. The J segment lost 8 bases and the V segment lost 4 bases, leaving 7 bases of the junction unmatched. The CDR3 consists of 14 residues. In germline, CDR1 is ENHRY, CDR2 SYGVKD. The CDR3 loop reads CAISVGTGVFEAFF. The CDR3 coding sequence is TGTGCCATCAGTGTGGGGACAGGGGTATTCGAAGCTTTCTTT.